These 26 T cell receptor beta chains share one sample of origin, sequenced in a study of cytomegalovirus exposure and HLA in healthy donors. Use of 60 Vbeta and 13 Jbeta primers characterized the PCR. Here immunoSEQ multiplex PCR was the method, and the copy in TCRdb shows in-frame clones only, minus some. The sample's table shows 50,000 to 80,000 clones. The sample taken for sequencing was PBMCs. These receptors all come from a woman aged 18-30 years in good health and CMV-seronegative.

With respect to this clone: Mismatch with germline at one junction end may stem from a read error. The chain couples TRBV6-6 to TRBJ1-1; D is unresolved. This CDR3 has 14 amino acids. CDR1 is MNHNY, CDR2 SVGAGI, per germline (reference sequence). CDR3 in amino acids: CASSYEAVNTEDFF. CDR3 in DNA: TGTGCCAGCAGTTACGAGGCTGTGAACACTGAAGATTTCTTT.

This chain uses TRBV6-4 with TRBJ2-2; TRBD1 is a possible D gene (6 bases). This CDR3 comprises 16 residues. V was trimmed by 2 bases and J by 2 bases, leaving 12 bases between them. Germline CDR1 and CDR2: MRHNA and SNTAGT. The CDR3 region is CASSDSFRGNTGELFF. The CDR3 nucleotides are TGTGCCAGCAGTGACAGTTTCAGGGGCAACACCGGGGAGCTGTTTTTT.

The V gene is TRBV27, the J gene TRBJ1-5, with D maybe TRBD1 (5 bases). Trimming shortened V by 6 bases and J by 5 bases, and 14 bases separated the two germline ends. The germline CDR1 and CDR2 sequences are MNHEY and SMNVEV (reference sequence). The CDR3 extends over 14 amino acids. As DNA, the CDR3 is TGTGCCAGCAGGGAAAATCGGGGGTATCAGCCCCAGCATTTT. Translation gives CASRENRGYQPQHF.

The CDR3 nucleotides are TGTGCCAGCAGCCAAGATCCGAGCGGGAGTAGCGAGCAGTACTTC. It specifies CASSQDPSGSSEQYF. The chain recombines TRBV4-2 with TRBJ2-7; TRBD2 aligns across 8 bases. CDR1 and CDR2 from the germline V gene are LGHNA and YNFKEQ. The trim removed 0 bases at V and 6 bases at J, leaving 7 bases unmatched. The CDR3 totals 15 residues.

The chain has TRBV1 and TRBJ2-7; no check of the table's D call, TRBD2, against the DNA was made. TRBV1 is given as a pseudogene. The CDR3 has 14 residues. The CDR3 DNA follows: TGCACCAGCAGCCGACGACTATTTCGTTACGAGCAGTACTTC. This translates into CTSSRRLFRYEQYF.

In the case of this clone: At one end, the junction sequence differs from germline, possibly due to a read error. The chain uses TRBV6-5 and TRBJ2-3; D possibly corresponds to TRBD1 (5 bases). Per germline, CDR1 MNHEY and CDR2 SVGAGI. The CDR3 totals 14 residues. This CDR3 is CASRHDRYTDKQYF. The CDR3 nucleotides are TGTGCCAGCAGGCATGACAGATACACAGATAAGCAGTATTTT.

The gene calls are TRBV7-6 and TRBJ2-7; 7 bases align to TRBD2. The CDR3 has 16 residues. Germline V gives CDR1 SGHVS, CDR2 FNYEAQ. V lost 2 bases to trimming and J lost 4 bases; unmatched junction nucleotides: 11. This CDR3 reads CASSLSSGGRWYEQYF. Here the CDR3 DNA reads TGTGCCAGCAGCTTAAGTTCTGGCGGGAGATGGTACGAGCAGTACTTC. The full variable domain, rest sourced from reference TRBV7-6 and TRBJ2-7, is GAGVSQSPRYKVTKRGQDVALRCDPISGHVSLYWYRQALGQGPEFLTYFNYEAQQDKSGLPNDRFSAERPEGSISTLTIQRTEQRDSAMYRCASSLSSGGRWYEQYFGPGTRLTVT.

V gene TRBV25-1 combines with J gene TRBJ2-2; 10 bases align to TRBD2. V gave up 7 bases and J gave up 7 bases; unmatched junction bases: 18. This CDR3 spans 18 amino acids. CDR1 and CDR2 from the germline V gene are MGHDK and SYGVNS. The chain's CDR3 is CASTPLGASGSVGGELFF. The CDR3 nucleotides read TGTGCCAGCACCCCCCTCGGAGCTAGCGGGAGCGTGGGCGGGGAGCTGTTTTTT.

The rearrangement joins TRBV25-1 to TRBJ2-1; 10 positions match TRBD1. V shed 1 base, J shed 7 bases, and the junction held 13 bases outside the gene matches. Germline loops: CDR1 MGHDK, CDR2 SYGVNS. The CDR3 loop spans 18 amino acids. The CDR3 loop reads CASSEFTQGTGESNEQFF. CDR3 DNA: TGTGCCAGCAGTGAATTCACCCAAGGGACAGGGGAATCGAATGAGCAGTTCTTC.

The CDR3 reads CASSLGLAGEGQFF. The CDR3 DNA is TGCGCCAGCAGCTTGGGACTAGCGGGAGAGGGGCAGTTCTTC. The chain couples TRBV5-1 to TRBJ2-1; 12 nucleotides agree with TRBD2. This CDR3 is built from 14 residues. Germline V lookup: CDR1 SGHRS, CDR2 YFSETQ. V dropped 0 bases and J dropped 12; count of bases not matched to a gene: 4. The full variable domain, completed using reference TRBV5-1 and TRBJ2-1, is KAGVTQTPRYLIKTRGQQVTLSCSPISGHRSVSWYQQTPGQGLQFLFEYFSETQRNKGNFPGRFSGRQFSNSRSEMNVSTLELGDSALYLCASSLGLAGEGQFFGPGTRLTVL.

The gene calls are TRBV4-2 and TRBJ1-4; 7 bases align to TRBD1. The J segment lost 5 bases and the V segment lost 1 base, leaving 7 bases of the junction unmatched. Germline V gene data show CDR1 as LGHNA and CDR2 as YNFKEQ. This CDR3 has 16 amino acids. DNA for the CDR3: TGTGCCAGCAGCCAAGGTTCAGGGGGAAAAAATGAAAAACTGTTTTTT. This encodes CASSQGSGGKNEKLFF.

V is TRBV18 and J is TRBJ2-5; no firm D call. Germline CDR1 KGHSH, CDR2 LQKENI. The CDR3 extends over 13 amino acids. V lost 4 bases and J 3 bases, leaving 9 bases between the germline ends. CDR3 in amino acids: CASSQSLEETQYF. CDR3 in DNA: TGTGCCAGCTCACAGAGCCTTGAAGAGACCCAGTACTTC.

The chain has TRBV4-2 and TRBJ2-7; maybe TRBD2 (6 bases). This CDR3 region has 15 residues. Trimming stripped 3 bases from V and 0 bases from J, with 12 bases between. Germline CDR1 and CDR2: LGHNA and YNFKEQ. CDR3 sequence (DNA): TGTGCCAGCAGCCAGGAGGGGACTGGCTCCTACGAGCAGTACTTC. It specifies CASSQEGTGSYEQYF.

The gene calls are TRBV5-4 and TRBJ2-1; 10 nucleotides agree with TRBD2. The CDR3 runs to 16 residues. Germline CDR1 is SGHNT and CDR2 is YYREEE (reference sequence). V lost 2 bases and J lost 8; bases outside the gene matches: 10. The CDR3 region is CASSFRASGRMDEQFF. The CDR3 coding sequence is TGTGCCAGCAGCTTTAGGGCTAGCGGGAGAATGGATGAGCAGTTCTTC.

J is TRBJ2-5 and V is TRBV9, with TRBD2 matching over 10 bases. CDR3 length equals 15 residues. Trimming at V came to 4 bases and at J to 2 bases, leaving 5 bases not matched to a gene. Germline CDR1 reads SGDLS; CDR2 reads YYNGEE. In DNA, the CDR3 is TGTGCCAGCAGCCCTAGCGGGAGTAGTCAAGAGACCCAGTACTTC. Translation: CASSPSGSSQETQYF.

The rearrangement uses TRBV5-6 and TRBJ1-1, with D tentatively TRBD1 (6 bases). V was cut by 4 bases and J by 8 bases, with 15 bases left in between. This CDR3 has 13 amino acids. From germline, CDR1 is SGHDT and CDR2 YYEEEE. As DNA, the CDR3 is TGTGCCAGCAGCCCGAAGGACAGATTCGAAGCTTTCTTT. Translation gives CASSPKDRFEAFF.

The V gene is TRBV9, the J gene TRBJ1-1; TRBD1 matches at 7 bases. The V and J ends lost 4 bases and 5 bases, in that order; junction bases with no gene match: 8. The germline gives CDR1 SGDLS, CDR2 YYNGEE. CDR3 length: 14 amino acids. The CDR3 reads CASSPTGVLTEAFF. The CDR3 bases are TGTGCCAGCAGCCCCACAGGGGTCTTGACTGAAGCTTTCTTT.

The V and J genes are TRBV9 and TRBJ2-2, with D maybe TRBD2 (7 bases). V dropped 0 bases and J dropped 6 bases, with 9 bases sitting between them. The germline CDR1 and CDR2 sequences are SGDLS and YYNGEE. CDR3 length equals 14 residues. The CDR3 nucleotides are TGTGCCAGCAGCGTAGGAGGGGGGGCCGGGGAGCTGTTTTTT. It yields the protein CASSVGGGAGELFF.

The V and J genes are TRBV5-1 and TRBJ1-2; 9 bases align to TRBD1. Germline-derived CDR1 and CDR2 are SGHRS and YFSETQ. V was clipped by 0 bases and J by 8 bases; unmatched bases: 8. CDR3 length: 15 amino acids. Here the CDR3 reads CASSLAGTGFRGYTF. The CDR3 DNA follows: TGCGCCAGCAGCTTGGCCGGGACAGGGTTCCGCGGCTACACCTTC.

The CDR3 protein is CASTLTGWHGELFF. In DNA form, the CDR3 reads TGTGCCAGCACCCTGACAGGGTGGCACGGGGAGCTGTTTTTT. V usage is TRBV6-5 and J usage is TRBJ2-2, with TRBD1 matching over 7 bases. This CDR3 has 14 residues. V was clipped by 7 bases and J by 7 bases; unmatched bases: 9. CDR1 is MNHEY and CDR2 is SVGAGI in the germline V gene.

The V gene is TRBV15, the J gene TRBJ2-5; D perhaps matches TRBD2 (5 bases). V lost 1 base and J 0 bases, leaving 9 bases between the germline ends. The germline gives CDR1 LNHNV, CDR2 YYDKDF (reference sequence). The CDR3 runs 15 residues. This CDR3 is CATSRGGFDQETQYF. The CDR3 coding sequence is TGTGCCACCAGCAGAGGAGGGTTTGACCAAGAGACCCAGTACTTC. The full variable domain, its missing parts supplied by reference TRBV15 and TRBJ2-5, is DAMVIQNPRYQVTQFGKPVTLSCSQTLNHNVMYWYQQKSSQAPKLLFHYYDKDFNNEADTPDNFQSRRPNTSFCFLDIRSPGLGDTAMYLCATSRGGFDQETQYFGPGTRLLVL.

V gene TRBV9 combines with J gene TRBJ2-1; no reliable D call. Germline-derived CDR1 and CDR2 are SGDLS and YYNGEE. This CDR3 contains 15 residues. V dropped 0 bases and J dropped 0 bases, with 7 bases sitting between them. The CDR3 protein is CASSVGASSYNEQFF. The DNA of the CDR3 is TGTGCCAGCAGCGTAGGGGCGAGCTCCTACAATGAGCAGTTCTTC.

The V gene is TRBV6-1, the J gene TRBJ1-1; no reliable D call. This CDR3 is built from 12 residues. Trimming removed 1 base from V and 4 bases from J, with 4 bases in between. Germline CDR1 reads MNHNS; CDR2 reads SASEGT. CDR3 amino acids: CASSEVRTEAFF. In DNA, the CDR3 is TGTGCCAGCAGTGAAGTGCGCACTGAAGCTTTCTTT.

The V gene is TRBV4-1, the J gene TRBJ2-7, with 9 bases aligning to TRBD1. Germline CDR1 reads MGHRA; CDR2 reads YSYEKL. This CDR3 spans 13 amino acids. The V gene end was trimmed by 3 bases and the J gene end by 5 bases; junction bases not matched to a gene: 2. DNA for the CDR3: TGCGCCAGCAGCCAGCGGACAGGGGACGAGCAGTACTTC. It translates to CASSQRTGDEQYF.

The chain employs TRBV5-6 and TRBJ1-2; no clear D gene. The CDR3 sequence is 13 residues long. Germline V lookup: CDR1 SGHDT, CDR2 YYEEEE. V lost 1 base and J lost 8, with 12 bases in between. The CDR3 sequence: CASSLRVPLGYTF. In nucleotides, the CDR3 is TGTGCCAGCAGCTTGCGGGTTCCTCTCGGCTACACCTTC.

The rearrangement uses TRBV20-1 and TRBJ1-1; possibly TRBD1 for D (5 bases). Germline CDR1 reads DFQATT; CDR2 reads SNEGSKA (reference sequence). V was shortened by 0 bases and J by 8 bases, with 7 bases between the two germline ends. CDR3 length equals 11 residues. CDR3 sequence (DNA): TGCAGTGCTAGAGATAGGGGAGAAGCTTTCTTT. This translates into CSARDRGEAFF.